These 4 T cell receptor beta chains share one sample of origin, sequenced in a study of blood T cells in healthy people across ages. It was with a sample-barcoded 5' primer and a J-beta primer mix that a second PCR of about 6 to 12 cycles was run. Via MiXCR, TCRdb re-called the 5' RACE reads, giving one row per CDR3 protein. The data hold some 1.1 million distinct CDR3 sequences, with roughly two fifths observed a single time. The specimen was blood. These receptors were obtained from a man aged 18-30 years in good health.

In this sample, this clonotype turned up a few times. This chain links TRBV7-2 with TRBJ1-5; D may be TRBD1 (6 bases). Germline assignment: CDR1 SGHTA and CDR2 FQGNSA. Trimming removed 5 bases from V and 2 bases from J, with 16 bases in between. The CDR3 loop spans 16 amino acids. The CDR3 nucleotides read TGTGCCAGCAGCCTCACAGGGAATGTTGGCAATCAGCCCCAGCATTTT. This translates into CASSLTGNVGNQPQHF.

V and J are TRBV28 and TRBJ1-2, with D possibly matching TRBD1 (5 bases). Trimming pared 2 bases from V and 4 bases from J, leaving 17 bases between. From germline, CDR1 is MDHEN and CDR2 SYDVKM. The CDR3 sequence is 16 residues long. The CDR3 DNA is TGTGCCAGCAGTTTAAGTAGGGCAGGGTTACGCTATGGCTACACCTTC. It yields the protein CASSLSRAGLRYGYTF.

The J gene is TRBJ1-5, the V gene TRBV20-1, with D uncertain. The CDR3 is made up of 12 amino acids. In germline, CDR1 is DFQATT, CDR2 SNEGSKA (reference sequence). V lost 4 bases and J lost 1, with 5 bases in between. The CDR3 bases are TGCAGTGCTAAGAAGAGCAATCAGCCCCAGCATTTT. Amino acid sequence: CSAKKSNQPQHF.

The chain links TRBV12-3 or TRBV12-4 to TRBJ2-3; perhaps TRBD1 as D (6 bases). Trimming cost V 5 bases and J 5 bases, with 11 bases left between them. The CDR3 covers 13 residues. CDR3 DNA: TGTGCCAGCAGTGCAGGGGACAAAGATACGCAGTATTTT. It is translated as CASSAGDKDTQYF.